The present TCR beta chain was sequenced within a study of OX40 agonist ivuxolimab in advanced cancers. Study-level background: Head and neck, renal cell, melanoma or hepatocellular carcinoma were the cancers that dose-escalation patients had.

Assay: immunoSEQ multiplex PCR; the TCRdb copy retains only in-frame clones and omits some. The sample has some 50,000 clones, approximately 80% seen once. The timepoints at which blood was sampled were baseline, cycle 4 day 1, and cycle 7 day 1. V shed 0 bases and J shed 4 bases, with 9 bases lying between them. The CDR3 runs 15 residues. CDR1 and CDR2 from the germline V gene are LNHNV and YYDKDF (reference sequence). The source was CD4+ or CD8+ T cells sorted from blood, collected in a trial of the OX40 agonist ivuxolimab. This sequence originates from an adult with an advanced solid tumor such as melanoma, head and neck, liver or kidney cancer. The chain carries TRBV15 and TRBJ1-4; D is perhaps TRBD1 (5 bases). The CDR3 loop reads CATSRDPRVNEKLFF. The CDR3 DNA is TGTGCCACCAGCAGAGATCCCAGGGTTAATGAAAAACTGTTTTTT.